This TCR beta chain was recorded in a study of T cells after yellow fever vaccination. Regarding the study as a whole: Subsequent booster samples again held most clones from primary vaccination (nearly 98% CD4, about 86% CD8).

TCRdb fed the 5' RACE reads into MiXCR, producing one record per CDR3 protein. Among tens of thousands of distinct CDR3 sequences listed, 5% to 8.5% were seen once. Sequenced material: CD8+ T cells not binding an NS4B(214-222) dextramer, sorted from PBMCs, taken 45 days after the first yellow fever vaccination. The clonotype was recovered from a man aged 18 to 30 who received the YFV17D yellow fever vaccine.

The CDR3 sequence is CASSQFFGNTIYF. Here the CDR3 DNA reads TGCGCCAGCAGCCAATTCTTCGGAAACACCATATATTTT. The rearrangement joins TRBV4-1 to TRBJ1-3; no firm D call. CDR3 length: 13 residues. Germline CDR1 reads MGHRA; CDR2 reads YSYEKL. V gave up 2 bases and J gave up 4 bases, with 6 bases separating them.